This T cell receptor (beta chain) is from a study of blood T cell repertoires in COVID-19. The wider study: The United States, Italy and Spain supplied acute and convalescent COVID-19 samples.

The authors' processing: Reference gene primer amplification gave nucleated cell count estimates. Assay used: immunoSEQ multiplex PCR; TCRdb lists only in-frame clones, some missing. Clone size and the V and J calls come from that table; the DNA yielded D and trimming. The sample contains 200,000 to 300,000 clones, more than 80% of which appear only once. CDR3 length: 13 amino acids. Trimming took off 2 bases at V and 8 bases at J, with 11 bases between the two ends. Germline values: CDR1 SGHNT, CDR2 YYREEE (reference sequence). The V gene is TRBV5-4, the J gene TRBJ1-3, with D unclear. The sample consisted of peripheral blood. The receptor was derived from a human donor in a cohort sampled during active COVID-19. In DNA form, the CDR3 reads TGTGCCAGCAGCTTCCCTGACTCGGACACCATATATTTT. Protein: CASSFPDSDTIYF.